These T cell receptor beta chains were read from a single sample in a study of blood T cell repertoires in COVID-19. The data were produced by immunoSEQ multiplex PCR, yet TCRdb's version contains in-frame clones alone and is incomplete. Seen here are 100,000 to 150,000 clones, 79% observed once, and the top ten hold approximately 35%. The sequencing sample was made of peripheral blood. Source of these receptors: a man aged 40-55 years with active or convalescent COVID-19. Each CDR3 is given with its conserved first and last residue. D genes are given only for firm matches. Only some rows state a clone size, as once, few, many or a class for expanded clones.

size: -; D: -; V: TRBV25-1; J: TRBJ1-2; CDR3: CASRRTGTGGLGYGYTF; DNA: TGTGCCAGCAGGAGAACCGGGACGGGAGGCCTCGGCTATGGCTACACCTTC
size: -; D: -; V: TRBV4-3; J: TRBJ1-2; CDR3: CASSQVGAVTGINGYTF; DNA: TGCGCCAGCAGCCAAGTCGGGGCCGTGACAGGCATAAATGGCTACACCTTC
size: -; D: TRBD1; V: TRBV4-1; J: TRBJ1-2; CDR3: CASSRQGVNYGYTF; DNA: TGCGCCAGCAGCCGACAGGGAGTTAACTATGGCTACACCTTC
size: -; D: -; V: TRBV5-1; J: TRBJ1-4; CDR3: CASSLDIYEKLFF; DNA: TGCGCCAGCAGCTTGGACATTTATGAAAAACTGTTTTTT
size: -; D: -; V: TRBV29-1; J: TRBJ2-5; CDR3: CSVALVRETQYF; DNA: TGCAGCGTTGCACTAGTACGAGAGACCCAGTACTTC
size: -; D: -; V: TRBV7-9; J: TRBJ2-5; CDR3: CASSLAPGVKTQYF; DNA: TGTGCCAGCAGCTTAGCGCCCGGGGTCAAGACCCAGTACTTC
size: -; D: -; V: TRBV2; J: TRBJ2-3; CDR3: CASSEAGPTDTQYF; DNA: TGTGCCAGCAGTGAAGCGGGCCCTACAGATACGCAGTATTTT
size: -; D: -; V: TRBV18; J: TRBJ2-5; CDR3: CASSTGVGKQETQYF; DNA: TGTGCCAGCTCAACCGGGGTGGGAAAACAAGAGACCCAGTACTTC
size: -; D: -; V: TRBV4-1; J: TRBJ2-5; CDR3: CASSDSSSETQYF; DNA: TGCGCCAGCAGCGACTCATCCTCTGAGACCCAGTACTTC
size: -; D: TRBD1; V: TRBV19; J: TRBJ2-3; CDR3: CASSIGDRGLGDTQYF; DNA: TGTGCCAGTAGTATCGGGGACAGGGGGTTAGGGGATACGCAGTATTTT
size: -; D: TRBD2; V: TRBV28; J: TRBJ2-1; CDR3: CASSRRLAGGPGEQFF; DNA: TGTGCCAGCAGCCGCCGACTAGCGGGGGGGCCAGGAGAGCAGTTCTTC
size: -; D: -; V: TRBV4-1; J: TRBJ2-1; CDR3: CASSPELSFPNEQFF; DNA: TGCGCCAGCAGCCCCGAGCTTAGTTTCCCCAATGAGCAGTTCTTC
size: -; D: -; V: TRBV30; J: TRBJ1-6; CDR3: CAWRERGFLNSPLHF; DNA: TGTGCCTGGAGAGAACGAGGGTTCCTGAATTCACCCCTCCACTTT
size: -; D: TRBD1; V: TRBV7-2; J: TRBJ1-3; CDR3: CASSSRTGYSIYF; DNA: TGTGCCAGCAGCTCGAGGACAGGTTACTCCATATATTTT
size: -; D: TRBD1; V: TRBV4-3; J: TRBJ1-1; CDR3: CASSQGQGADTEAFF; DNA: TGCGCCAGCAGCCAAGGACAGGGGGCAGACACTGAAGCTTTCTTT
size: -; D: -; V: TRBV4-1; J: TRBJ1-1; CDR3: CASQGGPTNTEAFF; DNA: TGCGCCAGCCAAGGAGGGCCAACGAACACTGAAGCTTTCTTT
size: -; D: TRBD2; V: TRBV27; J: TRBJ2-2; CDR3: CASHRDYPLRNPGELFF; DNA: TGTGCCAGCCACCGGGACTACCCATTAAGGAACCCCGGGGAGCTGTTTTTT
size: -; D: -; V: TRBV24-1; J: TRBJ2-1; CDR3: CATSDGLESARVGNEQFF; DNA: TGTGCCACCAGTGACGGCCTTGAGAGCGCCAGGGTGGGCAATGAGCAGTTCTTC
size: -; D: TRBD1; V: TRBV12-3/TRBV12-4; J: TRBJ1-1; CDR3: CASRMTGGNEAFF; DNA: TGTGCCAGCAGGATGACAGGGGGTAATGAAGCTTTCTTT
size: few; D: -; V: TRBV5-1; J: TRBJ2-5; CDR3: CASSLGRLQETQYF; DNA: TGCGCCAGCAGCTTGGGGAGACTACAAGAGACCCAGTACTTC
size: -; D: -; V: TRBV9; J: TRBJ1-1; CDR3: CASSVGAGLNTEAFF; DNA: TGTGCCAGCAGCGTAGGGGCAGGCCTGAACACTGAAGCTTTCTTT
size: -; D: TRBD2; V: TRBV4-1; J: TRBJ2-7; CDR3: CASSQDGLAGIYEQYF; DNA: TGCGCCAGCAGCCAAGATGGGTTAGCGGGGATCTACGAGCAGTACTTC
size: few; D: -; V: TRBV29-1; J: TRBJ1-3; CDR3: CSVETGAGQVSHSGNTIYF; DNA: TGCAGCGTTGAAACGGGTGCAGGGCAAGTCTCCCACTCTGGAAACACCATATATTTT
size: -; D: -; V: TRBV7-3; J: TRBJ2-2; CDR3: CASSRPGSGRAGELFF; DNA: TGTGCCAGCAGCCGGCCAGGTAGCGGTCGGGCCGGGGAGCTGTTTTTT
size: -; D: -; V: TRBV24-1; J: TRBJ2-5; CDR3: CATSDPVFQETQYF; DNA: TGTGCCACCAGTGATCCCGTGTTCCAAGAGACCCAGTACTTC
size: -; D: -; V: TRBV30; J: TRBJ1-4; CDR3: CAWSVWGGEKLFF; DNA: TGTGCCTGGAGTGTATGGGGGGGAGAAAAACTGTTTTTT
size: -; D: -; V: TRBV6-5; J: TRBJ1-1; CDR3: CASSPRGGLRAFF; DNA: TGTGCCAGCAGTCCCAGGGGCGGATTACGAGCTTTCTTT
size: -; D: TRBD1; V: TRBV24-1; J: TRBJ2-7; CDR3: CASQGDWGEQYF; DNA: TGTGCCTCCCAGGGGGATTGGGGTGAGCAGTACTTC
size: -; D: -; V: TRBV10-3; J: TRBJ1-1; CDR3: CAISESTVYSSNTEAFF; DNA: TGTGCCATCAGTGAGTCTACAGTTTACAGTTCTAATACTGAAGCTTTCTTT
size: -; D: TRBD1; V: TRBV6-5; J: TRBJ1-1; CDR3: CASIELTGKFDEAFF; DNA: TGTGCCAGCATCGAATTGACAGGGAAGTTTGATGAAGCTTTCTTT
size: -; D: -; V: TRBV6-5; J: TRBJ1-1; CDR3: CASGRTNTEAFF; DNA: TGTGCCAGCGGGCGAACTAACACTGAAGCTTTCTTT
size: -; D: TRBD1; V: TRBV30; J: TRBJ1-1; CDR3: CAWAGQGAGEAFF; DNA: TGTGCCTGGGCGGGACAGGGGGCAGGTGAAGCTTTCTTT
size: -; D: -; V: TRBV7-8; J: TRBJ1-5; CDR3: CASSLDSFSNQPQHF; DNA: TGTGCCAGCAGCTTAGACAGCTTTAGCAATCAGCCCCAGCATTTT
size: -; D: -; V: TRBV28; J: TRBJ1-5; CDR3: CASSSRGQPQHF; DNA: TGTGCCAGCAGTTCCAGGGGTCAGCCCCAGCATTTT
size: -; D: TRBD1; V: TRBV6-2/TRBV6-3; J: TRBJ2-1; CDR3: CASSGPTGSGNEQFF; DNA: TGTGCCAGCAGTGGACCGACAGGGTCGGGCAATGAGCAGTTCTTC
size: -; D: -; V: TRBV18; J: TRBJ1-5; CDR3: CASSPIQEGPQHF; DNA: TGTGCCAGCTCACCAATACAGGAGGGGCCCCAGCATTTT
size: -; D: TRBD1; V: TRBV24-1; J: TRBJ1-1; CDR3: CATSRGQGMNTEAFF; DNA: TGTGCCACCAGCAGGGGACAGGGGATGAACACTGAAGCTTTCTTT
size: few; D: -; V: TRBV11-2; J: TRBJ2-7; CDR3: CASSPRASSSYEQYF; DNA: TGTGCCAGCAGCCCGCGTGCATCTAGCTCCTACGAGCAGTACTTC
size: -; D: -; V: TRBV2; J: TRBJ2-5; CDR3: CASKRGSYQETQYF; DNA: TGTGCCAGCAAACGGGGGTCGTACCAAGAGACCCAGTACTTC
size: -; D: -; V: TRBV6-6; J: TRBJ1-4; CDR3: CASKGGAGEKLFF; DNA: TGTGCCAGCAAGGGGGGGGCGGGCGAAAAACTGTTTTTT
size: -; D: TRBD1; V: TRBV7-2; J: TRBJ1-5; CDR3: CASSLWGQGGQPQHF; DNA: TGTGCCAGCAGCTTATGGGGACAGGGCGGACAGCCCCAGCATTTT
size: -; D: TRBD1; V: TRBV5-4; J: TRBJ2-1; CDR3: CASSSGTASYNEQFF; DNA: TGTGCCAGCAGCTCCGGGACAGCCTCCTACAATGAGCAGTTCTTC
size: -; D: -; V: TRBV9; J: TRBJ2-3; CDR3: CASSVGGGADTQYF; DNA: TGTGCCAGCAGCGTAGGAGGGGGTGCAGATACGCAGTATTTT
size: -; D: -; V: TRBV6-5; J: TRBJ2-2; CDR3: CASALSEVITGELFF; DNA: TGTGCCAGCGCTCTCAGTGAGGTTATCACCGGGGAGCTGTTTTTT
size: -; D: -; V: TRBV7-3; J: TRBJ2-7; CDR3: CASTSQGEQYF; DNA: TGTGCCAGCACCTCTCAGGGCGAGCAGTACTTC
size: -; D: -; V: TRBV12-3/TRBV12-4; J: TRBJ1-1; CDR3: CASTWGGNTEAFF; DNA: TGTGCCAGCACCTGGGGGGGGAACACTGAAGCTTTCTTT
size: -; D: -; V: TRBV30; J: TRBJ2-7; CDR3: CAWSRAIYEQYF; DNA: TGTGCCTGGAGCAGGGCAATTTACGAGCAGTACTTC
size: few; D: -; V: TRBV6-5; J: TRBJ2-7; CDR3: CASSYSRDSYEQYF; DNA: TGTGCCAGCAGTTACTCCAGGGACTCCTACGAGCAGTACTTC